This TCR beta chain came from a study of blood T cell repertoires in COVID-19. About the research overall: The origin of the acute and convalescent COVID-19 samples was the United States, Italy and Spain.

Per the original data handling: How many nucleated cells were present was estimated from reference gene primer amplification. Libraries were prepared by immunoSEQ multiplex PCR; TCRdb keeps only in-frame clonotypes and omits some of them. From that table come the V and J calls and clone size; the DNA was used to work out D and trimming. The table has 100,000 to 120,000 clones, around 84% seen once. V gave up 5 bases and J gave up 1 base, with 16 bases separating them. Germline loops: CDR1 SGDLS, CDR2 YYNGEE. The CDR3 extends over 15 amino acids. This receptor was obtained from a human donor in a cohort sampled during active COVID-19. The chain couples TRBV9 to TRBJ2-7, with a weak D call TRBD2 (7 bases). Sequencing was performed on peripheral blood. CDR3 in amino acids: CASSPGGHKSYEQYF. Here the CDR3 DNA reads TGTGCCAGCAGTCCCGGGGGGCACAAGTCCTACGAGCAGTACTTC.